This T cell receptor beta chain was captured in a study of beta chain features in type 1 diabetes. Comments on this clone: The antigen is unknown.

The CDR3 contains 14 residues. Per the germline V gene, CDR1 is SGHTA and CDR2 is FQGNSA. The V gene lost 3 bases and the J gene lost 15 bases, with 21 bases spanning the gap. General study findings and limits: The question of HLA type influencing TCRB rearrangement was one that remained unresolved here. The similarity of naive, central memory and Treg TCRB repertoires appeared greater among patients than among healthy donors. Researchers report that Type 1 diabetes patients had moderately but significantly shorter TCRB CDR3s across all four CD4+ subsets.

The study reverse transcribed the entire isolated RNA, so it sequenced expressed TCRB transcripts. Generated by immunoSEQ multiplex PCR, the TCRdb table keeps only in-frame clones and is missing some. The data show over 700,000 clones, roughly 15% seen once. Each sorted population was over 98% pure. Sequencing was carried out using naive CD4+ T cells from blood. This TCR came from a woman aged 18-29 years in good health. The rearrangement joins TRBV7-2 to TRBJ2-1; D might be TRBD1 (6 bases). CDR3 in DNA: TGTGCCAGCAGCTTGGGATTGGGGGCTCTAACGGTGTTCTTC. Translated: CASSLGLGALTVFF.